The 8 T cell receptor beta chains listed next were all sequenced from one sample in a study of shared clonotypes between healthy human individuals. Some clones are missing from TCRdb's copy, which holds only in-frame ones; the method was immunoSEQ multiplex PCR. The repertoire holds around 720,000 clones, with about 80% as singletons. The sample comprised memory CD4+ T cells sorted from blood. The subset was: CD45RA-negative fraction. The receptors were gathered from a woman between 25 and 40 years old in good health.

About this clone: It may be a read error: a sequence one base away is much more abundant. Other DNA sequences in this sample translate to the same CDR3. The chain recombines TRBV6-1 with TRBJ2-2, with D uncertain. The germline V gene encodes CDR1 MNHNS and CDR2 SASEGT. Between the trimmed V and J ends, which lost 4 bases and 0 bases, there was a span of 6 bases. This CDR3 has 14 residues. Here the CDR3 DNA reads TGTGCCAGCAGTGGACTGGCGAACACCGGGGAGCTGTTTTTT. Its translation is CASSGLANTGELFF.

This chain links TRBV6-5 with TRBJ1-2, with a tentative D call TRBD1 (5 bases). Germline V gene lookup returns CDR1 MNHEY and CDR2 SVGAGI. The CDR3 is 13 amino acids. V lost 11 bases, J lost 2 bases, and 15 bases lay in between. The CDR3 region has the DNA TGTGCCTCGAAGGCGGGACTGAACTATGGCTACACCTTC. Translation gives CASKAGLNYGYTF.

The rearrangement uses TRBV19 and TRBJ2-2; weak D call: TRBD1 (6 bases). The J call may be mistaken, given a closer DNA end match to TRBJ1-3. Germline CDR1 reads LNHDA; CDR2 reads SQIVND (reference sequence). The CDR3 runs 15 residues. The CDR3 sequence: CASSTDSYSGNTIYF. The CDR3 nucleotides are TGTGCCAGTAGTACGGACAGTTACTCTGGAAACACCATATATTTT.

The V gene is TRBV28, the J gene TRBJ1-2; D unresolved. Germline values: CDR1 MDHEN, CDR2 SYDVKM. The CDR3 runs 13 residues. V dropped 6 bases and J dropped 1 base, with 9 bases sitting between them. CDR3 sequence reads: CASSNIINYGYTF. The CDR3 DNA sequence: TGTGCCAGCAGCAATATTATTAACTATGGCTACACCTTC.

This clone was counted once. This chain joins TRBV6-5 and TRBJ1-2, with D maybe TRBD1 (5 bases). V was shortened by 6 bases and J by 8 bases, with 16 bases between the two germline ends. Germline V gene data show CDR1 as MNHEY and CDR2 as SVGAGI. The CDR3 is made up of 13 amino acids. CDR3 loop: CASSSSRVGGYTF. In nucleotides, the CDR3 is TGTGCCAGCAGCAGCAGCAGGGTTGGGGGCTACACCTTC.

This clone was counted only a few times. The genes are TRBV6-6 and TRBJ2-7; perhaps TRBD1 as D (6 bases). Trimming removed 5 bases from V and 2 bases from J, with 13 bases in between. The germline V gene encodes CDR1 MNHNY and CDR2 SVGAGI (reference sequence). This CDR3 region has 14 residues. The CDR3 sequence is CASSPNRAPYEQYF. The CDR3 region has the DNA TGTGCCAGCAGTCCAAACAGGGCTCCCTACGAGCAGTACTTC.

V usage is TRBV28 and J usage is TRBJ2-1; 7 bases are a match to TRBD1. Germline V gene data show CDR1 as MDHEN and CDR2 as SYDVKM. V was pared by 4 bases and J by 8 bases, with 11 bases of the junction left unmatched. The CDR3 has 15 residues. CDR3 sequence: CASSSDRARVDEQFF. The CDR3 bases are TGTGCCAGCAGTTCAGACAGGGCTCGGGTTGATGAGCAGTTCTTC.

J is TRBJ1-2 and V is TRBV2, with D possibly matching TRBD1 (5 bases). Germline lookup yields CDR1 SNHLY and CDR2 FYNNEI. The CDR3 spans 15 residues. Between the trimmed V and J ends, which lost 4 bases and 8 bases, there was a span of 20 bases. DNA for the CDR3: TGTGCCAGCAGTGCCCACCAGGGTGAGCTAAACGGCTACACCTTC. This codes for CASSAHQGELNGYTF. Variable domain in full (rest from reference TRBV2 and TRBJ1-2): EPEVTQTPSHQVTQMGQEVILRCVPISNHLYFYWYRQILGQKVEFLVSFYNNEISEKSEIFDDQFSVERPDGSNFTLKIRSTKLEDSAMYFCASSAHQGELNGYTFGSGTRLTVV.